What follows are 20 T cell receptor beta chains derived from one specimen sequenced in a study of blood T cell repertoires in COVID-19. This table comes from immunoSEQ multiplex PCR, and its TCRdb copy is limited to in-frame clones, with some not included. The sample holds over 250,000 clones, about four fifths seen once. Sequenced input: peripheral blood. The origin of the receptors is a woman aged 50 to 60 who had recovered from COVID-19.

This chain's CDR3 is CASSRTRRRGNTIYF. Here the CDR3 DNA reads TGTGCCAGCAGCCGTACAAGACGGAGAGGAAACACCATATATTTT. The J gene is TRBJ1-3, the V gene TRBV6-5; no definite D call. Per germline, CDR1 MNHEY and CDR2 SVGAGI. The CDR3 sequence is 15 residues long. V was shortened by 6 bases and J by 4 bases, with 16 bases between the two germline ends.

The CDR3 DNA reads TGTGCCAGCTCAAGGGGGTTCCCTTCCTACGAGCAGTACTTC. Residues: CASSRGFPSYEQYF. This chain connects TRBV18 to TRBJ2-7; the D gene is possibly TRBD1 (6 bases). The germline V gene has CDR1 KGHSH and CDR2 LQKENI. V gave up 5 bases and J gave up 1 base, with 12 bases separating them. The CDR3 covers 14 residues.

The chain employs TRBV9 and TRBJ2-1; D is uncertain. Germline CDR1 and CDR2: SGDLS and YYNGEE. The germline V and J ends were trimmed by 7 bases and 0 bases, with 11 bases remaining between them. The CDR3 is made up of 14 amino acids. CDR3 region: CASESSSSYNEQFF. CDR3 DNA sequence: TGTGCCAGCGAGTCTTCAAGCTCCTACAATGAGCAGTTCTTC.

This sequence joins TRBV7-6 and TRBJ2-5; possibly TRBD2 for D (7 bases). The CDR3 has 15 amino acids. Germline CDR1 and CDR2: SGHVS and FNYEAQ. V lost 5 bases and J 2 bases, leaving 15 bases between the germline ends. This CDR3 reads CASSRTGGRQETQYF. DNA for the CDR3: TGTGCCAGCAGCCGGACGGGGGGCCGTCAAGAGACCCAGTACTTC.

The V call is TRBV12-3 or TRBV12-4, the J call TRBJ1-1; 7 bases align to TRBD1. This CDR3 region has 13 residues. The ends lost 4 bases at V and 4 bases at J; junction bases unmatched: 3. DNA for the CDR3: TGTGCCAGCAGTTCCAGGGGGTTCACTGAAGCTTTCTTT. It is translated as CASSSRGFTEAFF.

The chain combines TRBV27 with TRBJ2-7; a possible D gene is TRBD1 (5 bases). The CDR3 consists of 14 residues. The germline gives CDR1 MNHEY, CDR2 SMNVEV (reference sequence). The V end was cut by 5 bases, the J end by 6 bases, with 17 bases between. Here the CDR3 reads CASSLGPGFIEQYF. As DNA, the CDR3 is TGTGCCAGCAGTCTCGGCCCAGGGTTCATCGAGCAGTACTTC.

The gene calls are TRBV29-1 and TRBJ1-2; a possible D gene is TRBD1 (6 bases). CDR3 length: 13 residues. Per the germline V gene, CDR1 is SQVTM and CDR2 is ANQGSEA. V was pared by 7 bases and J by 4 bases, with 16 bases between. CDR3 coding DNA: TGCAGCGCGGGGGTGGGGGCTCCCTATGGCTACACCTTC. Encoded protein: CSAGVGAPYGYTF.

The chain has TRBV9 and TRBJ1-4; D possibly corresponds to TRBD1 (5 bases). V lost 0 bases, J lost 12 bases, and 9 bases lay in between. Germline V gives CDR1 SGDLS, CDR2 YYNGEE. The CDR3 is made up of 12 amino acids. CDR3 sequence reads: CASSVAGGQLFF. CDR3 nucleotides: TGTGCCAGCAGCGTAGCGGGGGGACAACTGTTTTTT.

The genes are TRBV12-3 or TRBV12-4 and TRBJ2-5, with D possibly being TRBD2 (5 bases). V lost 6 bases, J lost 5 bases, and 13 bases lay in between. The CDR3 is 13 residues long. Here the CDR3 reads CASRDSPRETQYF. The CDR3 coding sequence is TGTGCCAGCAGGGACTCTCCGCGGGAGACCCAGTACTTC.

A single count supports this clone. This chain joins TRBV7-2 and TRBJ1-6; 8 bases align to TRBD1. Germline V gives CDR1 SGHTA, CDR2 FQGNSA. This CDR3 spans 15 amino acids. V lost 5 bases, J lost 9 bases, and 9 bases stayed unmatched. This chain's CDR3 is CASSPTGQGSSPLHF. The DNA for the CDR3 is TGTGCCAGCAGCCCCACCGGACAGGGTAGTTCACCCCTCCACTTT.

This clone was seen repeatedly, ten times or more. V gene TRBV5-1 combines with J gene TRBJ1-1; D is unresolved. Trimming shortened V by 2 bases and J by 1 base, and 9 bases separated the two germline ends. The V gene's germline CDR1 is SGHRS and CDR2 YFSETQ. The CDR3 is made up of 14 amino acids. CDR3 DNA sequence: TGCGCCAGCAGCTTACTCCAATCGAACACTGAAGCTTTCTTT. Translation: CASSLLQSNTEAFF.

This clone showed up just once. The CDR3 nucleotides are TGTGCCAGCAGGCTAACAGGGTCGGGCTACGAGCAGTACTTC. Protein: CASRLTGSGYEQYF. The chain combines TRBV28 with TRBJ2-7, with D perhaps matching TRBD1 (6 bases). Per germline, CDR1 MDHEN and CDR2 SYDVKM. The V gene lost 6 bases and the J gene lost 3 bases, with 15 bases spanning the gap. This CDR3 has 14 amino acids.

This chain links TRBV7-2 with TRBJ2-3; TRBD2 is a possible D gene (5 bases). The CDR3 consists of 16 residues. V was trimmed by 1 base and J by 2 bases, leaving 13 bases between them. Germline values: CDR1 SGHTA, CDR2 FQGNSA. The CDR3 protein is CASSLGGFRVTDTQYF. The CDR3 DNA reads TGTGCCAGCAGCTTAGGAGGGTTTCGGGTCACAGATACGCAGTATTTT.

The rearrangement uses TRBV7-2 and TRBJ2-5, with D possibly TRBD2 on 5 matching bases. From germline, CDR1 is SGHTA and CDR2 FQGNSA. V was cut by 0 bases and J by 1 base, with 15 bases left in between. The CDR3 is 17 amino acids. Written as DNA, the CDR3 is TGTGCCAGCAGCTTAGCCGGGGTAGGGCTCTCCCAAGAGACCCAGTACTTC. Its translation is CASSLAGVGLSQETQYF.

This clone was recorded once. J is TRBJ2-1 and V is TRBV5-8; 8 nucleotides line up with TRBD1. The CDR3 is 14 residues long. J was trimmed by 8 bases and V by 5 bases; bases with no gene match: 9. Looked up from germline, CDR1 is SGHTS and CDR2 is YDEGEE. CDR3 sequence: CASRRRQGFDEQFF. The DNA of the CDR3 is TGTGCCAGCAGGAGGAGACAGGGGTTTGATGAGCAGTTCTTC.

This clone was found once. This chain uses TRBV27 with TRBJ1-3; a weak D match, TRBD1 (5 bases). V was cut by 6 bases and J by 4 bases, with 13 bases left in between. CDR3 size: 14 residues. CDR1 and CDR2 from the germline V gene are MNHEY and SMNVEV (reference sequence). The chain's CDR3 is CASSPAGFGNTIYF. The CDR3 nucleotides read TGTGCCAGCAGCCCCGCAGGGTTCGGAAACACCATATATTTT.

V and J are TRBV6-5 and TRBJ2-3, with 9 bases fitting TRBD2. The CDR3 contains 14 residues. The V and J ends lost 5 bases and 2 bases, in that order; junction bases with no gene match: 2. Looked up from germline, CDR1 is MNHEY and CDR2 is SVGAGI. The CDR3 sequence is CASSPGLATDTQYF. The DNA for the CDR3 is TGTGCCAGCAGTCCGGGACTAGCCACAGATACGCAGTATTTT.

This clone showed up just once. The rearrangement joins TRBV27 to TRBJ2-1; D may be TRBD2 (6 bases). Looked up from germline, CDR1 is MNHEY and CDR2 is SMNVEV (reference sequence). V was clipped by 0 bases and J by 2 bases, with 8 bases between them. The CDR3 is 15 amino acids. CDR3 amino acids: CASSLSGGAYNEQFF. The CDR3 DNA reads TGTGCCAGCAGTTTATCGGGGGGAGCCTACAATGAGCAGTTCTTC.

This rearrangement joins TRBV6-6 to TRBJ2-3, with a weak D call TRBD2 (6 bases). Deletions cut 7 bases from V and 3 bases from J, with 8 bases between. Germline CDR1 MNHNY, CDR2 SVGAGI (reference sequence). The CDR3 contains 12 residues. Here the CDR3 reads CASKEGTDTQYF. Here the CDR3 DNA reads TGTGCCAGCAAGGAGGGAACAGATACGCAGTATTTT.

The V gene is TRBV19, the J gene TRBJ1-5; unclear D gene. The germline V and J ends were trimmed by 4 bases and 5 bases, with 9 bases remaining between them. From germline, CDR1 is LNHDA and CDR2 SQIVND (reference sequence). The CDR3 loop spans 13 amino acids. The chain's CDR3 is CASSTLPDQPQHF. The CDR3 region has the DNA TGTGCCAGTAGTACCCTCCCAGATCAGCCCCAGCATTTT.